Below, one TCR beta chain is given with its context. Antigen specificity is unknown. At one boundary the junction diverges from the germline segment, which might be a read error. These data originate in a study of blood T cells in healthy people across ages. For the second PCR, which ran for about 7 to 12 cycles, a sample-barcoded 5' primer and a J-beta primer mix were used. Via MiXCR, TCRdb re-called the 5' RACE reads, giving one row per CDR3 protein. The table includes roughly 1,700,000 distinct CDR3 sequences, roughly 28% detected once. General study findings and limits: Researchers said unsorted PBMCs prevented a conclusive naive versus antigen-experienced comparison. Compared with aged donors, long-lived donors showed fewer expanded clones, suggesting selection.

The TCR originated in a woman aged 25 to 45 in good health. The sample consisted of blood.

The CDR3 loop is CTSSPSNVPGETQYF. The CDR3 DNA is TGCACCAGCAGCCCGTCCAACGTTCCCGGAGAGACCCAGTACTTC. The gene calls are TRBV5-1 and TRBJ2-5; D remains ambiguous. The CDR3 loop spans 15 amino acids. Germline-derived CDR1 and CDR2 are SGHRS and YFSETQ. The variable domain in full, completed from reference TRBV5-1 and TRBJ2-5, reads KAGVTQTPRYLIKTRGQQVTLSCSPISGHRSVSWYQQTPGQGLQFLFEYFSETQRNKGNFPGRFSGRQFSNSRSEMNVSTLELGDSALYLCTSSPSNVPGETQYFGPGTRLLVL.